These 3 T cell receptor beta chains originate from one sample sequenced in a study of blood T cell repertoires in COVID-19. Method: immunoSEQ multiplex PCR; TCRdb's copy keeps in-frame clones and lacks some. The repertoire holds roughly 180,000 clones, with approximately 84% as singletons. The specimen was peripheral blood. The receptors stem from a human donor in a cohort sampled during active COVID-19.

The chain links TRBV4-2 to TRBJ2-1; 10 bases fit TRBD2. There are 15 residues in the CDR3. Germline V CDR1 and CDR2: LGHNA, YNFKEQ. Trimming cost V 4 bases and J 8 bases; bases outside gene matches: 8. The CDR3 nucleotides read TGTGCCAGCAGCCCCCGGCTAGCGGGGGAAGATGAGCAGTTCTTC. Encoded protein: CASSPRLAGEDEQFF.

J is TRBJ1-1 and V is TRBV9, with D perhaps matching TRBD1 (6 bases). The V end was cut by 4 bases, the J end by 1 base, with 14 bases between. Germline CDR1 SGDLS, CDR2 YYNGEE. The CDR3 contains 15 residues. The CDR3, as DNA: TGTGCCAGCAGCCCTGGGGACAACCCGAACACTGAAGCTTTCTTT. As protein: CASSPGDNPNTEAFF.

The chain joins TRBV9 to TRBJ1-3; D uncertain. V shed 7 bases and J shed 1 base, with 6 bases lying between them. The CDR3 runs to 12 residues. CDR1 and CDR2 from the germline V gene are SGDLS and YYNGEE. The CDR3 DNA sequence: TGTGCCAGCGGGCGTTCTGGAAACACCATATATTTT. It is translated as CASGRSGNTIYF.